The rows below give T cell receptor beta chains drawn from one sample of a study of post-analysis software for immune sequencing data. Via MiXCR, TCRdb re-called the PCR reads, giving one row per CDR3 protein. The profile shows roughly 730,000 distinct CDR3 sequences, roughly 30% of them singletons. Sequenced material: blood. These receptors were collected from a girl aged 10 to 17 with multiple sclerosis. Each CDR3 is given without its conserved first and last residue.

V | CDR3
TRBV7-9 | ASSLTSGPGGGTNEKLY
TRBV5-6 | ASSSLPQDIARTQY
TRBV5-4 | ASSSLGGPEQY
TRBV7-2 | ASSLGPGAAAF
TRBV28 | ASSHGEQETQY
TRBV7-9 | ASSRTSGGYRDEQF
TRBV7-2 | ASTTTGGAYEQY
TRBV28 | ASSFWGQGADTQY
TRBV10-3 | ATRTRNNEQF
TRBV20-1 | SQGGPTNEQV
TRBV7-4 | ASSSRPPGTGQNYATNEKLF
TRBV24-1 | ATSPGGFLDEQF
TRBV9 | ASSVAGGAGGYGYT
TRBV12-5 | ASGYAPGSRNEQY
TRBV21-1 | ASSKINRGTEAF
TRBV27 | ASSPAGLAGEQY
TRBV28 | ASSLSGRGLVQPQH
TRBV20-1 | SAREQGARLAF
TRBV29-1 | SVTRTLTMEQF
TRBV6-5 | VSSYSDRNYGYT
TRBV9 | ASSVLGFNYGYT
TRBV7-2 | ANSSTENSWETQY